This TCR beta chain was captured in a study of blood T cell repertoires in COVID-19. Study-level background: PBMCs, B-cell-depleted T cells, or T cells were the source of the cDNA or gDNA that made up the material.

Original processing notes: Amplification of reference gene primers provided the estimated nucleated cell counts. Method: immunoSEQ multiplex PCR; TCRdb's copy keeps in-frame clones and lacks some. V and J calls and clone size come straight from that table; D and trimming were deduced from the DNA. The sample has 90,000 or so clones, roughly 77% seen once. This clone was counted between two and nine times. The sequencing sample was made of peripheral blood. This TCR was sampled from a human donor in a cohort sampled during active COVID-19.

CDR3 nucleotides: TGTGCCAGCAGTTCCACAGGGGCCACCTTAGGTGAGCAGTACTTC. This translates into CASSSTGATLGEQYF. The chain carries TRBV7-3 and TRBJ2-7, with 7 bases matching TRBD1. CDR1 is SGHTA and CDR2 is FQGTGA in the germline V gene. This CDR3 spans 15 amino acids. The ends lost 6 bases at V and 7 bases at J; junction bases unmatched: 15.